These 26 T cell receptor beta chains were all obtained from the same sample, sequenced in a study of blood T cell repertoires in COVID-19. Method: immunoSEQ multiplex PCR; TCRdb's copy keeps in-frame clones and lacks some. The data contain approximately 93,000 clones, roughly 78% of them singletons. The sequencing sample was made of peripheral blood. Receptors originate from a woman older than 75 with acute or convalescent COVID-19.

This clone was counted only a few times. This rearrangement joins TRBV5-6 to TRBJ2-3; TRBD1 matches 12 bases. This CDR3 contains 17 residues. The V gene's germline CDR1 is SGHDT and CDR2 YYEEEE. V shed 3 bases and J 6 bases; nucleotides not matched to a gene: 11. Here the CDR3 DNA reads TGTGCCAGCAGCTCCCTGGTTGGGACAGGGGGCTTGGATACGCAGTATTTT. This gives the protein CASSSLVGTGGLDTQYF. The whole variable domain, filled in from reference TRBV5-6 and TRBJ2-3, reads DAGVTQSPTHLIKTRGQQVTLRCSPKSGHDTVSWYQQALGQGPQFIFQYYEEEERQRGNFPDRFSGHQFPNYSSELNVNALLLGDSALYLCASSSLVGTGGLDTQYFGPGTRLTVL.

The chain recombines TRBV30 with TRBJ1-6, with a tentative D call TRBD1 (5 bases). The germline gives CDR1 GTSNPN, CDR2 SVGIG (reference sequence). Trimming stripped 0 bases from V and 11 bases from J, with 11 bases between. The CDR3 is 13 amino acids. This chain's CDR3 is CAWSVWGRTPLHF. CDR3 sequence (DNA): TGTGCCTGGAGTGTCTGGGGGAGGACACCCCTCCACTTT. The full variable domain, completed using reference TRBV30 and TRBJ1-6, is SQTIHQWPATLVQPVGSPLSLECTVEGTSNPNLYWYRQAAGRGLQLLFYSVGIGQISSEVPQNLSASRPQDRQFILSSKKLLLSDSGFYLCAWSVWGRTPLHFGNGTRLTVT.

The chain couples TRBV28 to TRBJ2-3, with TRBD1 matching 9 bases. The CDR3 spans 13 residues. Germline-derived CDR1 and CDR2 are MDHEN and SYDVKM. Trimming cost V 6 bases and J 6 bases; bases outside gene matches: 4. The CDR3 here is CASSWTGDDTQYF. The CDR3 coding sequence is TGTGCCAGCAGCTGGACAGGGGACGATACGCAGTATTTT. The full variable domain, its missing parts supplied by reference TRBV28 and TRBJ2-3, is DVKVTQSSRYLVKRTGEKVFLECVQDMDHENMFWYRQDPGLGLRLIYFSYDVKMKEKGDIPEGYSVSREKKERFSLILESASTNQTSMYLCASSWTGDDTQYFGPGTRLTVL.

The rearrangement joins TRBV6-2 or TRBV6-3 to TRBJ2-3, with D possibly matching TRBD2 (6 bases). The CDR3 spans 15 residues. V lost 5 bases to trimming and J lost 4 bases, with 16 bases between them. Looked up from germline, CDR1 is MNHEY and CDR2 is SVGEGT. The CDR3 nucleotides read TGTGCCAGCAGTCCACAGAGGACGGGGGCAGATACGCAGTATTTT. It yields the protein CASSPQRTGADTQYF.

This chain joins TRBV10-3 and TRBJ1-3; D unclear. This CDR3 is built from 15 residues. V lost 8 bases and J lost 0, with 14 bases in between. CDR1 and CDR2 from the germline V gene are ENHRY and SYGVKD. CDR3 loop: CAISPGQVSGNTIYF. CDR3 coding DNA: TGTGCCATCTCTCCTGGGCAGGTCTCTGGAAACACCATATATTTT.

This clone has at least ten counts. This chain connects TRBV9 to TRBJ2-2, with 8 positions matching TRBD1. Losses at the gene ends were 3 bases for V and 4 bases for J; bases not matched to a gene: 5. Germline CDR1 is SGDLS and CDR2 is YYNGEE. The CDR3 extends over 15 amino acids. This CDR3 reads CASSAQGAGTGELFF. CDR3 in DNA: TGTGCCAGCAGCGCCCAGGGGGCGGGCACCGGGGAGCTGTTTTTT.

CDR3 sequence (DNA): TGTGCCAGTAGTAACTCAGTGGGGCACTATAATTCACCCCTCCACTTT. Translated: CASSNSVGHYNSPLHF. The genes are TRBV19 and TRBJ1-6, with D tentatively TRBD1 (5 bases). Trimming took off 4 bases at V and 3 bases at J, with 13 bases between the two ends. This CDR3 is 16 amino acids long. Germline-derived CDR1 and CDR2 are LNHDA and SQIVND (reference sequence).

The chain joins TRBV27 to TRBJ1-6; no reliable D call. The CDR3 loop spans 16 amino acids. V was shortened by 7 bases and J by 9 bases, with 22 bases between the two germline ends. CDR1 is MNHEY and CDR2 is SMNVEV in the germline V gene (reference sequence). The CDR3 nucleotides are TGTGCCAGCACCGTCCTCGGTGGCGGGTTAGGTTCACCCCTCCACTTT. Protein: CASTVLGGGLGSPLHF.

This chain links TRBV27 with TRBJ1-2; D is ambiguous. V dropped 2 bases and J dropped 1 base, with 11 bases sitting between them. This CDR3 is 15 amino acids long. Per germline, CDR1 MNHEY and CDR2 SMNVEV (reference sequence). The DNA of the CDR3 is TGTGCCAGCAGTTTACGAGGATTCAGTAACTATGGCTACACCTTC. Its protein product is CASSLRGFSNYGYTF.

The chain is built from TRBV9 and TRBJ2-5; a weak D match, TRBD2 (7 bases). CDR1 is SGDLS, CDR2 YYNGEE, per germline. V was pared by 4 bases and J by 0 bases, with 13 bases between. This CDR3 is 15 amino acids long. The CDR3 here is CASSLGGGDQETQYF. The CDR3 DNA sequence: TGTGCCAGCAGCTTGGGAGGGGGGGACCAAGAGACCCAGTACTTC.

The V gene is TRBV5-1, the J gene TRBJ2-3; possible D gene TRBD2, 5 bases. The germline V gene has CDR1 SGHRS and CDR2 YFSETQ. This CDR3 comprises 14 residues. V was pared by 4 bases and J by 0 bases, with 9 bases between. The CDR3 spells CASSRSDSTDTQYF. The CDR3 bases are TGCGCCAGCAGCCGTAGCGATAGCACAGATACGCAGTATTTT.

This chain joins TRBV19 and TRBJ2-1; D ambiguous. V gave up 5 bases and J gave up 5 bases, with 13 bases separating them. CDR3 length: 14 residues. Germline assignment: CDR1 LNHDA and CDR2 SQIVND (reference sequence). Here the CDR3 reads CASSAQNFDNEQFF. DNA of the CDR3: TGTGCCAGTAGTGCCCAGAATTTCGACAATGAGCAGTTCTTC.

The table lists this clone with a count of one. The chain carries TRBV30 and TRBJ2-3; 8 bases line up with TRBD2. Germline values: CDR1 GTSNPN, CDR2 SVGIG (reference sequence). This CDR3 region has 19 residues. V lost 4 bases to trimming and J lost 4 bases; unmatched junction nucleotides: 22. In DNA, the CDR3 is TGTGCCTGGATCCCAGTACGACTCCATGCCAGCGGGGGACCAGATACGCAGTATTTT. The encoded protein is CAWIPVRLHASGGPDTQYF.

The chain has TRBV28 and TRBJ1-2; possibly TRBD1 for D (5 bases). V was shortened by 5 bases and J by 10 bases, with 23 bases between the two germline ends. This CDR3 has 15 residues. Germline-derived CDR1 and CDR2 are MDHEN and SYDVKM. As DNA, the CDR3 is TGTGCCAGCAGTAGCCGGACACCGGGTCCTATGGACTACACCTTC. It translates to CASSSRTPGPMDYTF.

The chain is built from TRBV6-6 and TRBJ1-1; 7 nucleotides line up with TRBD1. There are 14 residues in the CDR3. Per germline, CDR1 MNHNY and CDR2 SVGAGI (reference sequence). With 6 bases clipped from V and 6 bases from J, the junction kept 10 bases outside the gene matches. This CDR3 reads CASSPDRQGAEAFF. DNA of the CDR3: TGTGCCAGCAGCCCCGACAGGCAGGGGGCTGAAGCTTTCTTT.

V is TRBV30 and J is TRBJ1-1; D is perhaps TRBD1 (5 bases). V dropped 0 bases and J dropped 1 base, with 21 bases sitting between them. CDR3 size: 18 residues. Germline loops: CDR1 GTSNPN, CDR2 SVGIG (reference sequence). The CDR3 protein is CAWSVPRTLSGPNTEAFF. As DNA, the CDR3 is TGTGCCTGGAGTGTACCCCGGACACTCTCAGGACCGAACACTGAAGCTTTCTTT. The full variable domain, with the rest looked up from reference TRBV30 and TRBJ1-1, is SQTIHQWPATLVQPVGSPLSLECTVEGTSNPNLYWYRQAAGRGLQLLFYSVGIGQISSEVPQNLSASRPQDRQFILSSKKLLLSDSGFYLCAWSVPRTLSGPNTEAFFGQGTRLTVV.

The rearrangement uses TRBV19 and TRBJ1-1; no definite D call. Trimming took 1 base from V and 1 from J, leaving 7 bases between them. CDR3 length: 14 residues. Per germline, CDR1 LNHDA and CDR2 SQIVND (reference sequence). The CDR3 DNA is TGTGCCAGTAGTATAGGGACTACGAACACTGAAGCTTTCTTT. This gives the protein CASSIGTTNTEAFF.

The V and J genes are TRBV18 and TRBJ2-7, with 11 bases fitting TRBD1. Germline CDR1 reads KGHSH; CDR2 reads LQKENI. The CDR3 consists of 18 residues. V dropped 4 bases and J dropped 5; count of bases not matched to a gene: 16. CDR3 sequence reads: CASSLSILGQGADHEQYF. The CDR3 DNA follows: TGTGCCAGCTCACTCTCAATCCTAGGACAGGGGGCGGATCACGAGCAGTACTTC.

The chain combines TRBV5-8 with TRBJ1-1; no clear D. The CDR3 totals 16 residues. The ends were cut back, 0 bases at V and 0 bases at J, with 12 bases in the middle. In germline, CDR1 is SGHTS, CDR2 YDEGEE. CDR3 nucleotide sequence: TGTGCCAGCAGCTTGGTGGGCAGCCTACTGAACACTGAAGCTTTCTTT. Its translation is CASSLVGSLLNTEAFF. The full variable domain, rest sourced from reference TRBV5-8 and TRBJ1-1, is EAGVTQSPTHLIKTRGQQATLRCSPISGHTSVYWYQQALGLGLQFLLWYDEGEERNRGNFPPRFSGRQFPNYSSELNVNALELEDSALYLCASSLVGSLLNTEAFFGQGTRLTVV.

This clone appeared a few times. The chain combines TRBV18 with TRBJ2-7; D unclear. The CDR3 is 13 amino acids. Germline V lookup: CDR1 KGHSH, CDR2 LQKENI. V was shortened by 3 bases and J by 0 bases, with 6 bases between the two germline ends. The CDR3 nucleotides are TGTGCCAGCTCACCGCCGGGCTCCTACGAGCAGTACTTC. Amino acids: CASSPPGSYEQYF.

CDR3 bases: TGTGCCATCAGTGAGTTGGCAGGGGCTAACTATGGCTACACCTTC. Protein: CAISELAGANYGYTF. The chain is built from TRBV10-3 and TRBJ1-2, with D possibly being TRBD1 (6 bases). This CDR3 has 15 residues. Germline CDR1 and CDR2: ENHRY and SYGVKD. Between the trimmed V and J ends, which lost 1 base and 0 bases, there was a span of 9 bases.

This chain joins TRBV7-3 and TRBJ1-2; D is possibly TRBD1 (5 bases). The CDR3 is 14 residues long. V gave up 5 bases and J gave up 7 bases, with 17 bases separating them. Germline V gives CDR1 SGHTA, CDR2 FQGTGA. The CDR3 region is CASSTLGGFGGYTF. CDR3 in DNA: TGTGCCAGCAGCACCCTTGGGGGGTTCGGTGGCTACACCTTC.

The CDR3 loop is CASSEGTGDYGYTF. CDR3 coding DNA: TGTGCCAGCAGTGAAGGGACAGGGGACTATGGCTACACCTTC. J is TRBJ1-2 and V is TRBV2, with 9 bases matching TRBD1. Germline CDR1 is SNHLY and CDR2 is FYNNEI. This CDR3 has 14 amino acids. V gave up 1 base and J gave up 3 bases; unmatched junction bases: 0.

This clone was seen at least ten times. The gene calls are TRBV3-1 (or the pseudogene TRBV3-2) and TRBJ1-2; tentatively, D is TRBD1 (6 bases). V was clipped by 0 bases and J by 4 bases, with 9 bases between them. The CDR3 is made up of 14 amino acids. Per the germline V gene, CDR1 is LGHDT and CDR2 is YNNKEL (reference sequence). The CDR3 loop reads CASSQENRVYGYTF. In DNA form, the CDR3 reads TGTGCCAGCAGCCAAGAAAACAGGGTCTATGGCTACACCTTC.

This clone has more than one count but fewer than ten. The chain recombines TRBV25-1 with TRBJ1-4, with 7 bases identical to TRBD1. Germline CDR1 MGHDK, CDR2 SYGVNS. CDR3 size: 16 residues. J lost 8 bases, V lost 5 bases, and 14 bases had no gene match. The CDR3 protein is CASSTRWTGSEEKLFF. DNA of the CDR3: TGTGCCAGCAGTACTCGTTGGACAGGTAGCGAGGAAAAACTGTTTTTT.

This rearrangement joins TRBV7-2 to TRBJ2-7; 12 bases are a match to TRBD2. Germline V CDR1 and CDR2: SGHTA, FQGNSA. V trimming: 2 bases; J trimming: 10 bases; junction bases outside the gene matches: 6. This CDR3 is built from 14 residues. This chain's CDR3 is CASSLPSGGAEQYF. The CDR3 DNA follows: TGTGCCAGCAGCTTACCTAGCGGGGGGGCCGAACAGTACTTC. The full variable domain, with the rest looked up from reference TRBV7-2 and TRBJ2-7, is GAGVSQSPSNKVTEKGKDVELRCDPISGHTALYWYRQSLGQGLEFLIYFQGNSAPDKSGLPSDRFSAERTGGSVSTLTIQRTQQEDSAVYLCASSLPSGGAEQYFGPGTRLTVT.